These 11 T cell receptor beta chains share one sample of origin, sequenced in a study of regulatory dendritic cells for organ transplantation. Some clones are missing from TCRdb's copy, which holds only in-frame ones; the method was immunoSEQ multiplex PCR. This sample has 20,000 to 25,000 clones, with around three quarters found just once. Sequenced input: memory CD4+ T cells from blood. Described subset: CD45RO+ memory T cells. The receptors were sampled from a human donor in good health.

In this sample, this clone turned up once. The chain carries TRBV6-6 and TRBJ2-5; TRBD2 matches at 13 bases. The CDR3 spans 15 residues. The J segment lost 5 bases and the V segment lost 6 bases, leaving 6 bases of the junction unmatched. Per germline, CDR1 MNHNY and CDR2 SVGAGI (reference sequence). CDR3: CASSRTSGGAETQYF. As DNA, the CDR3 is TGTGCCAGCAGCCGTACTAGCGGGGGGGCTGAGACCCAGTACTTC.

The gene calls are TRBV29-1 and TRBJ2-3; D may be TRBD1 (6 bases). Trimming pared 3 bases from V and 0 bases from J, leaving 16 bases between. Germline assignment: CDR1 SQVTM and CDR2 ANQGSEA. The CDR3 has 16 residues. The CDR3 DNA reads TGCAGCGTTGACCTCTTAAGGGACACTAGCACAGATACGCAGTATTTT. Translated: CSVDLLRDTSTDTQYF.

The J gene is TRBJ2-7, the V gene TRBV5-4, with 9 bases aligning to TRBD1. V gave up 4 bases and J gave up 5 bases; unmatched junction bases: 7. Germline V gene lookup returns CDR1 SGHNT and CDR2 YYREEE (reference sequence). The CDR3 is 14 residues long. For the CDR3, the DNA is TGTGCCAGCAGCCCCCGGACAGGGGAGGACGAGCAGTACTTC. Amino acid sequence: CASSPRTGEDEQYF. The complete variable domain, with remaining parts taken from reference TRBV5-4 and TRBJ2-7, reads ETGVTQSPTHLIKTRGQQVTLRCSSQSGHNTVSWYQQALGQGPQFIFQYYREEENGRGNFPPRFSGLQFPNYSSELNVNALELDDSALYLCASSPRTGEDEQYFGPGTRLTVT.

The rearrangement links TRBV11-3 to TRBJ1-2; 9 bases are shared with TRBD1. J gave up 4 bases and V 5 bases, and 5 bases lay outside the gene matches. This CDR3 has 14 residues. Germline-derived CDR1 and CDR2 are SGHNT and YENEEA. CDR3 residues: CASSDGDRVYGYTF. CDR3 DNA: TGTGCCAGCAGCGACGGGGACAGGGTCTATGGCTACACCTTC.

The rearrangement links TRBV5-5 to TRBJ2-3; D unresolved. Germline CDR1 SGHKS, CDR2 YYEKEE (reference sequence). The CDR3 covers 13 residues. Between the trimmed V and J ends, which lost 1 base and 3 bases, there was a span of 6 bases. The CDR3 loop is CASSLTVTDTQYF. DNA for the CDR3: TGTGCCAGCAGCTTGACAGTTACAGATACGCAGTATTTT.

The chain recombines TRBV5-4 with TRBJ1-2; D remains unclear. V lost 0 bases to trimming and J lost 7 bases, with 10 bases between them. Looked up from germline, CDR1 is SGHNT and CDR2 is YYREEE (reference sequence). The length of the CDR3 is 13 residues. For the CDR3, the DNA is TGTGCCAGCAGCTTGGACAGAAGTCTTGGCTACACCTTC. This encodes CASSLDRSLGYTF.

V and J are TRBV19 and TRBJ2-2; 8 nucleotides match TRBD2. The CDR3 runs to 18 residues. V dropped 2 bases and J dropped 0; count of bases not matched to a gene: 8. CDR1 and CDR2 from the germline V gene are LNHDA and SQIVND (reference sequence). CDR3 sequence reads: CASSILRGAVANTGELFF. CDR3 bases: TGTGCCAGTAGTATATTGCGGGGGGCGGTCGCGAACACCGGGGAGCTGTTTTTT.

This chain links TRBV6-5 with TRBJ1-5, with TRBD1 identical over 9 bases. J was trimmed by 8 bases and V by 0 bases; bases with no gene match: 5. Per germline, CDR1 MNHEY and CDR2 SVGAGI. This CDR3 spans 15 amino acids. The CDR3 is CASSYSGQGREPQHF. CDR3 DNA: TGTGCCAGCAGTTACTCAGGACAGGGGAGGGAGCCCCAGCATTTT.

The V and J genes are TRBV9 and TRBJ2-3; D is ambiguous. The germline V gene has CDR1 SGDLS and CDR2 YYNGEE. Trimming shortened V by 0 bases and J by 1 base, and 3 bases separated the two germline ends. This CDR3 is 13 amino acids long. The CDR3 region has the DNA TGTGCCAGCAGCGTAGTAGGCACAGATACGCAGTATTTT. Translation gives CASSVVGTDTQYF.

The CDR3 nucleotides read TGTGCCATCAGTGTCGAAGGTCAGGGGCATTCACCCCTCCACTTT. Protein sequence: CAISVEGQGHSPLHF. The J gene is TRBJ1-6, the V gene TRBV10-3, with TRBD1 as a possible D gene (6 bases). There are 15 residues in the CDR3. Deletions cut 4 bases from V and 8 bases from J, with 15 bases between. The germline CDR1 and CDR2 sequences are ENHRY and SYGVKD.

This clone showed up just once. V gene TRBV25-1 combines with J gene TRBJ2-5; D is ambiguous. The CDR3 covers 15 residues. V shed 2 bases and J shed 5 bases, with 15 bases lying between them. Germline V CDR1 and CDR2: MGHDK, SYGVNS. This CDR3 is CASSEPPPRIETQYF. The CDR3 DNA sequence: TGTGCCAGCAGTGAACCCCCACCTAGGATTGAGACCCAGTACTTC.